Below, 26 T cell receptor beta chains from the same sample are listed, as sequenced in a study of Ad26.COV2.S vaccination and SARS-CoV-2 variants (dated by TCRdb to about 2021). The intended sense of this specimen's treatment or condition label: some 20 received Ad26.COV2.S at low or high dose, single or two shots; five or six received placebo; per-sample allocation not given. Repertoires of vaccine and placebo recipients were sequenced from samples taken on day 63 after the first injection. Libraries were made using the immunoSEQ multiplex PCR assay. The table was pulled from immuneACCESS by TCRdb, which kept in-frame rearrangements only. Such tables lose some clones; where checked, under half of the loss comes from unresolved V genes, and the rest has no known cause. The sample has about 220,000 clones on record, roughly 90% of them singletons. The ten largest clones capture roughly 10% of the sample.

The sample in question was peripheral blood, obtained in a trial of Ad26.COV2.S vaccine versus placebo. The source is a person between 18 and 60 years old who received the Ad26.COV2.S COVID-19 vaccine or a placebo.

The rearrangement links TRBV5-1 to TRBJ2-1, with D perhaps TRBD2 (7 bases). Trimming took off 0 bases at V and 7 bases at J, with 17 bases between the two ends. CDR3 length: 16 residues. Germline CDR1 SGHRS, CDR2 YFSETQ. The CDR3, as DNA: TGCGCCAGCAGCTTGGTAAGGGGGGGAAGTTGGAATGAGCAGTTCTTC. This gives the protein CASSLVRGGSWNEQFF.

In its sample, this clone was seen a few times. The chain is built from TRBV25-1 and TRBJ1-6; D perhaps matches TRBD1 (5 bases). Germline V gene data show CDR1 as MGHDK and CDR2 as SYGVNS. The CDR3 has 13 residues. The ends were cut back, 5 bases at V and 9 bases at J, with 11 bases in the middle. Written as DNA, the CDR3 is TGTGCCAGCAGTTGGGGGGGGGTTTCACCCCTCCACTTT. This translates into CASSWGGVSPLHF.

The chain combines TRBV23-1 with TRBJ1-5; D is unresolved. TRBV23-1 falls under the ORF class, with uncertain function. Trimming removed 0 bases at V and 9 bases at J, with 12 bases between. The CDR3 totals 14 residues. In DNA form, the CDR3 reads TGCGCCAGCAGTCAATCGAAGAGGGATTGGCCCCAGCATTTT. Translation: CASSQSKRDWPQHF.

V gene TRBV6-5 combines with J gene TRBJ2-7; 12 positions agree with TRBD2. The V gene end was trimmed by 7 bases and the J gene end by 7 bases; junction bases not matched to a gene: 11. The germline gives CDR1 MNHEY, CDR2 SVGAGI. The CDR3 spans 15 residues. The CDR3 region is CASKLTSGGPREQYF. CDR3 DNA: TGTGCCAGCAAGTTAACTAGCGGGGGGCCGCGGGAGCAGTACTTC.

The table lists this clone with a few counts. This chain uses TRBV10-2 with TRBJ2-7, with D unresolved. Between the trimmed V and J ends, which lost 6 bases and 4 bases, there was a span of 13 bases. The CDR3 contains 13 residues. CDR1 and CDR2 from the germline V gene are WSHSY and SAAADI. The CDR3 spells CASSSTDRYEQYF. In DNA form, the CDR3 reads TGCGCCAGCAGCTCGACCGACCGATACGAGCAGTACTTC.

In its sample, this clone was seen once. The chain combines TRBV11-3 with TRBJ2-1, with TRBD2 identical over 10 bases. The V segment lost 5 bases and the J segment 5 bases; nucleotides outside the gene matches: 6. The CDR3 sequence is 15 residues long. Germline lookup yields CDR1 SGHNT and CDR2 YENEEA. Here the CDR3 reads CASSRRGLADNEQFF. The CDR3 DNA sequence: TGTGCCAGCAGCAGACGAGGACTAGCGGACAATGAGCAGTTCTTC.

V gene TRBV9 combines with J gene TRBJ2-2, with D unresolved. The CDR3 is made up of 12 amino acids. Trimming left V 0 bases short and J 7 bases short, with 4 bases between. CDR1 is SGDLS, CDR2 YYNGEE, per germline. This CDR3 reads CASSVEGGELFF. The CDR3 DNA is TGTGCCAGCAGCGTAGAGGGCGGGGAGCTGTTTTTT.

CDR3 residues: CASSLRQVGGLFF. The CDR3 DNA reads as TGTGCCAGCAGCCTTCGACAGGTAGGCGGACTGTTTTTT. The chain recombines TRBV3-1 (or the pseudogene TRBV3-2) with TRBJ1-4; D is perhaps TRBD1 (6 bases). The CDR3 is made up of 13 amino acids. In germline, CDR1 is LGHDT, CDR2 YNNKEL (reference sequence). The germline V and J ends were trimmed by 4 bases and 13 bases, with 16 bases remaining between them.

For the CDR3, the DNA is TGCGCCAGCAGCCAAGCGGGAGGTTCTTCAAATGAGCAGTTCTTC. Its translation is CASSQAGGSSNEQFF. V is TRBV4-3 and J is TRBJ2-1, with 7 bases matching TRBD2. Germline V gene data show CDR1 as LGHNA and CDR2 as YSLEER. This CDR3 has 15 amino acids. The ends lost 1 base at V and 7 bases at J; junction bases unmatched: 7.

The chain employs TRBV9 and TRBJ1-1, with 8 bases identical to TRBD1. CDR1 and CDR2 from the germline V gene are SGDLS and YYNGEE. This CDR3 comprises 15 residues. Losses at the gene ends were 4 bases for V and 6 bases for J; bases not matched to a gene: 11. The CDR3 is CASSLLGQASSEAFF. Here the CDR3 DNA reads TGTGCCAGCAGCTTATTGGGACAGGCCAGCTCTGAAGCTTTCTTT.

The chain is built from TRBV6-5 and TRBJ1-4; possibly TRBD1 for D (6 bases). V dropped 1 base and J dropped 3 bases, with 9 bases sitting between them. The CDR3 extends over 15 amino acids. Looked up from germline, CDR1 is MNHEY and CDR2 is SVGAGI. The CDR3: CASSYLDSSNEKLFF. The DNA for the CDR3 is TGTGCCAGCAGTTACTTGGACAGCTCTAATGAAAAACTGTTTTTT.

CDR3 DNA sequence: TGTGCCAGCAGTTTAGGACTCTATGGCTACACCTTC. This translates into CASSLGLYGYTF. This chain links TRBV12-3 or TRBV12-4 with TRBJ1-2, with D unclear. V lost 1 base to trimming and J lost 4 bases, with 4 bases between them. The CDR3 consists of 12 residues.

The chain couples TRBV3-1 (or the pseudogene TRBV3-2) to TRBJ2-7; D may be TRBD1 (6 bases). The V end was cut by 3 bases, the J end by 0 bases, with 15 bases between. Germline V lookup: CDR1 LGHDT, CDR2 YNNKEL (reference sequence). This CDR3 is built from 16 residues. The CDR3 loop reads CASSQGWTATSYEQYF. The CDR3 nucleotides read TGTGCCAGCAGCCAGGGTTGGACAGCTACCTCCTACGAGCAGTACTTC.

Notes on this clone: This CDR3 is also generated by other DNA sequences in the sample. V usage is TRBV3-1 (or the pseudogene TRBV3-2) and J usage is TRBJ1-5, with a weak D call TRBD1 (6 bases). Trimming removed 0 bases at V and 6 bases at J, with 12 bases between. Per germline, CDR1 LGHDT and CDR2 YNNKEL (reference sequence). This CDR3 region has 15 residues. For the CDR3, the DNA is TGTGCCAGCAGCCAAGATAGGGGGAGGGGTCAGCCCCAGCATTTT. As protein: CASSQDRGRGQPQHF.

J is TRBJ1-4 and V is TRBV6-5; D unresolved. Germline loops: CDR1 MNHEY, CDR2 SVGAGI. This CDR3 spans 13 amino acids. V gave up 11 bases and J gave up 10 bases, with 20 bases separating them. The CDR3 region is CAADGVLASKLFF. The CDR3 DNA sequence: TGTGCCGCCGACGGGGTCCTTGCTTCAAAACTGTTTTTT.

The V gene is TRBV28, the J gene TRBJ2-3, with 7 nucleotides matching TRBD1. The ends lost 3 bases at V and 11 bases at J; junction bases unmatched: 11. Germline values: CDR1 MDHEN, CDR2 SYDVKM. The CDR3 length is 14 residues. CDR3 sequence: CASSLERGLRKQYF. The CDR3 bases are TGTGCCAGCAGTTTGGAAAGGGGGCTCAGGAAGCAGTATTTT.

The rearrangement uses TRBV18 and TRBJ2-7, with 9 bases lining up with TRBD1. With V trimmed by 6 bases and J by 6 bases, 12 bases remained unmatched. CDR3 length equals 15 residues. The germline V gene has CDR1 KGHSH and CDR2 LQKENI. The CDR3 reads CASSPPGQGLVEQYF. The DNA of the CDR3 is TGTGCCAGCTCCCCGCCGGGACAGGGTCTAGTCGAGCAGTACTTC.

This clone was seen only once. The V and J genes are TRBV4-2 and TRBJ2-5; 7 positions match TRBD1. CDR1 is LGHNA and CDR2 is YNFKEQ in the germline V gene. The trim removed 1 base at V and 5 bases at J, leaving 4 bases unmatched. The CDR3 runs 14 residues. CDR3: CASSQGQGEETQYF. As DNA, the CDR3 is TGTGCCAGCAGCCAAGGACAGGGTGAGGAGACCCAGTACTTC.

This clone is a singleton in its sample. The chain recombines TRBV9 with TRBJ2-1; D may match TRBD1 or TRBD2 (6 bases each). Germline V gene lookup returns CDR1 SGDLS and CDR2 YYNGEE. Trimming took 4 bases from V and 0 from J, leaving 14 bases between them. This CDR3 is 16 amino acids long. In nucleotides, the CDR3 is TGTGCCAGCAGCCCTCGGGGGCGGGACTCCTACAATGAGCAGTTCTTC. Protein: CASSPRGRDSYNEQFF. Variable domain in full (rest from reference TRBV9 and TRBJ2-1): DSGVTQTPKHLITATGQRVTLRCSPRSGDLSVYWYQQSLDQGLQFLIQYYNGEERAKGNILERFSAQQFPDLHSELNLSSLELGDSALYFCASSPRGRDSYNEQFFGPGTRLTVL.

J is TRBJ2-3 and V is TRBV4-2, with 10 bases fitting TRBD2. V dropped 1 base and J dropped 0; count of bases not matched to a gene: 4. This CDR3 has 17 amino acids. The germline V gene encodes CDR1 LGHNA and CDR2 YNFKEQ. CDR3 in DNA: TGTGCCAGCAGCCAAGGACTACTAGCGGGGAGCACAGATACGCAGTATTTT. As protein: CASSQGLLAGSTDTQYF.

The rearrangement joins TRBV10-3 to TRBJ2-7, with 11 nucleotides matching TRBD2. V lost 4 bases and J lost 7; bases outside the gene matches: 6. The CDR3 runs 14 residues. Germline values: CDR1 ENHRY, CDR2 SYGVKD. DNA of the CDR3: TGTGCCATCAGTGCGGCTAGCGGGGGGCAAGAGCAGTACTTC. Translation gives CAISAASGGQEQYF.

The rearrangement joins TRBV10-3 to TRBJ2-7; 7 nucleotides match TRBD1. The trim removed 4 bases at V and 2 bases at J, leaving 5 bases unmatched. The CDR3 runs to 14 residues. Looked up from germline, CDR1 is ENHRY and CDR2 is SYGVKD. This CDR3 is CAISAGDRAYEQYF. The CDR3 DNA reads as TGTGCCATCAGTGCCGGGGACAGAGCCTACGAGCAGTACTTC.

The chain employs TRBV11-1 and TRBJ2-1; D tentatively reads TRBD1 or TRBD2 (6 bases each). The germline V gene has CDR1 SGHAT and CDR2 FQDESV (reference sequence). The CDR3 extends over 16 amino acids. The V gene lost 5 bases and the J gene lost 5 bases, with 19 bases spanning the gap. The CDR3 region has the DNA TGTGCCAGCAGCCCTCTTGGGGGGCGAATGGACAATGAGCAGTTCTTC. Translating gives CASSPLGGRMDNEQFF. Full variable domain (outside the CDR3, taken from reference TRBV11-1 and TRBJ2-1): EAEVAQSPRYKITEKSQAVAFWCDPISGHATLYWYRQILGQGPELLVQFQDESVVDDSQLPKDRFSAERLKGVDSTLKIQPAELGDSAMYLCASSPLGGRMDNEQFFGPGTRLTVL.

This clone was seen only a few times. The V and J genes are TRBV25-1 and TRBJ2-4; D unclear. The germline V gene encodes CDR1 MGHDK and CDR2 SYGVNS. V was clipped by 1 base and J by 8 bases, with 3 bases between them. The CDR3 totals 11 residues. The CDR3 loop is CASSESYIQYF. In nucleotides, the CDR3 is TGTGCCAGCAGTGAATCTTACATTCAGTACTTC.

A few counts support this clone. The chain joins TRBV6-6 to TRBJ2-2, with D perhaps matching TRBD1 (5 bases). The germline V and J ends were trimmed by 5 bases and 2 bases, with 9 bases remaining between them. Germline V gives CDR1 MNHNY, CDR2 SVGAGI (reference sequence). The CDR3 is 14 residues long. The CDR3 DNA reads TGTGCCAGCAGTAGACAGAGTAACACCGGGGAGCTGTTTTTT. Translated, it gives CASSRQSNTGELFF.

The J gene is TRBJ2-7, the V gene TRBV3-1 (or the pseudogene TRBV3-2); TRBD2 matches 9 bases. Unmatched junction bases numbered 14, after V lost 9 bases and J lost 2 bases. The CDR3 is made up of 16 amino acids. Looked up from germline, CDR1 is LGHDT and CDR2 is YNNKEL (reference sequence). CDR3 coding DNA: TGTGCCAGAGAGCAGGGGAGCGGGAGGCGCACCTACGAGCAGTACTTC. Its translation is CAREQGSGRRTYEQYF.